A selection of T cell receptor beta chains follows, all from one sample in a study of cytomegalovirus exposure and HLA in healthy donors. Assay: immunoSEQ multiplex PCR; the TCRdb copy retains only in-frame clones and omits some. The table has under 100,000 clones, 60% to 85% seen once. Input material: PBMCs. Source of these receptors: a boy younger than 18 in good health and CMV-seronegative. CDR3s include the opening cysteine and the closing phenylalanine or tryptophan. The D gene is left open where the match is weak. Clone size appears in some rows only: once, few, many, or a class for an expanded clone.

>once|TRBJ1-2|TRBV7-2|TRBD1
CASSSSGQNNYGYTF
TGTGCCAGCAGCTCCTCGGGACAGAATAACTATGGCTACACCTTC
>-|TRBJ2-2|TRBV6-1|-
CASSELVGAGTGELFF
TGTGCCAGCAGTGAATTGGTGGGAGCGGGCACCGGGGAGCTGTTTTTT
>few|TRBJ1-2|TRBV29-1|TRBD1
CSVERDRVRGYTF
TGCAGCGTTGAAAGGGACAGGGTACGTGGCTACACCTTC
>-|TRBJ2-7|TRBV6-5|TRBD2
CASSYAGGYEQYF
TGTGCCAGCAGTTACGCCGGGGGGTACGAGCAGTACTTC
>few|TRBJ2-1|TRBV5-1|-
CASSLYAESESFF
TGCGCCAGCAGCTTGTATGCGGAATCAGAATCGTTCTTC
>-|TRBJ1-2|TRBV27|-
CASSLAGLGYTF
TGTGCCAGCAGTCTTGCAGGGTTGGGCTACACCTTC
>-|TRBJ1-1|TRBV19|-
CASSTGQVGTEAFF
TGTGCCAGTAGTACAGGACAAGTGGGCACTGAAGCTTTCTTT
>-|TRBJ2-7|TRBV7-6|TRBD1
CASSSTGGRNEQYF
TGTGCCAGCAGCTCCACAGGGGGCAGGAACGAGCAGTACTTC
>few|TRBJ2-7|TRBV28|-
CASSLGTFDPLNYEQYF
TGTGCCAGCAGTTTAGGGACATTCGACCCACTTAATTACGAGCAGTACTTC
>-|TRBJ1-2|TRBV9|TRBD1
CASSVARTGVSGYTF
TGTGCCAGCAGCGTAGCCAGGACAGGGGTTTCTGGCTACACCTTC
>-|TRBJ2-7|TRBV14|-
CASSQPWGGHDEQYF
TGTGCCAGCAGCCAACCCTGGGGGGGACACGACGAGCAGTACTTC
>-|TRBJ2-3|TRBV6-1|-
CASSLHRVNADTQYF
TGTGCCAGCAGTTTACACAGGGTTAACGCAGATACGCAGTATTTT
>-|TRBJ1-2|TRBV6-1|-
CASSEGGDNYGYTF
TGTGCCAGCAGTGAAGGGGGGGATAACTATGGCTACACCTTC
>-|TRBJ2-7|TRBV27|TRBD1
CASSFHGQGYEQYF
TGTGCCAGCAGTTTTCATGGACAGGGCTACGAGCAGTACTTC
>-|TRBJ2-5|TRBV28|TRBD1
CASSRDREGQETQYF
TGTGCCAGCAGTCGGGACAGGGAGGGGCAAGAGACCCAGTACTTC
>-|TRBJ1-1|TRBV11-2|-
CASSWTAAMNTEAFF
TGTGCCAGCAGCTGGACAGCAGCTATGAACACTGAAGCTTTCTTT
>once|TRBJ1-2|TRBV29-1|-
CSVPRTELYGYTF
TGCAGCGTTCCTCGGACAGAATTATATGGCTACACCTTC
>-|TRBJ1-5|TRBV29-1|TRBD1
CSEGAHQPQHF
TGTAGTGAGGGGGCCCATCAGCCCCAGCATTTT
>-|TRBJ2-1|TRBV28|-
CASRSIRDFYNEQFF
TGTGCCAGCAGGTCAATCCGGGACTTCTACAATGAGCAGTTCTTC
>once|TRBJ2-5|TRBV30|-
CAWIPPGLQGGTQYF
TGTGCCTGGATTCCTCCGGGACTCCAAGGAGGGACCCAGTACTTC
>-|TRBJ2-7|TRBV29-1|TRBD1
CSVDEGADEQYF
TGCAGCGTTGATGAGGGGGCTGATGAGCAGTACTTC
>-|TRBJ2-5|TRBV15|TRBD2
CATSSREGRETQYF
TGTGCCACCAGCTCCCGGGAGGGCAGGGAGACCCAGTACTTC
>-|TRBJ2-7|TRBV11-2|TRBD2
CASSLAAGGLYEQYF
TGTGCCAGCAGCTTAGCAGCGGGAGGGCTCTACGAGCAGTACTTC
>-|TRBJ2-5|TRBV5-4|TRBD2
CASSPGTSGRIGTQYF
TGTGCCAGCAGCCCTGGGACTAGCGGGAGAATCGGGACCCAGTACTTC
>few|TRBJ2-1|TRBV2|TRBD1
CASSGRTGVSEQFF
TGTGCCAGCAGTGGGAGGACAGGGGTGAGTGAGCAGTTCTTC
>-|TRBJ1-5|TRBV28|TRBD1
CASQTGTGDTQPQHF
TGTGCCAGCCAGACCGGGACAGGGGACACTCAGCCCCAGCATTTT
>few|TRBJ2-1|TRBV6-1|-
CASRSTGNEQFF
TGTGCCAGCAGGTCCACAGGGAATGAGCAGTTCTTC
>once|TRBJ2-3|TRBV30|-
CAWSRDTQYF
TGTGCCTGGAGTCGGGATACGCAGTATTTT
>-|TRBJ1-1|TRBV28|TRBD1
CASSSTDRGLAFF
TGTGCCAGCAGTTCGACCGACAGGGGGCTGGCTTTCTTT
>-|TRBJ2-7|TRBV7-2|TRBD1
CASSSGTESSYEQYF
TGTGCCAGCAGCTCCGGGACAGAAAGCTCCTACGAGCAGTACTTC
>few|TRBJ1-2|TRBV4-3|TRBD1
CASSRDSYGYTF
TGCGCCAGCAGCCGGGACAGCTATGGCTACACCTTC
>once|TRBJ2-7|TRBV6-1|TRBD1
CASRDQGQSSYEQYF
TGTGCCAGCAGGGACCAGGGACAGTCTTCCTACGAGCAGTACTTC
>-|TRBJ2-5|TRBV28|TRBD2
CASSLTGLAGETQYF
TGTGCCAGCAGTTTAACGGGACTAGCGGGAGAGACCCAGTACTTC
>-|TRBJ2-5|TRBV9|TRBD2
CASSVGAGGLVETQYF
TGTGCCAGCAGCGTAGGAGCGGGGGGCCTCGTGGAGACCCAGTACTTC
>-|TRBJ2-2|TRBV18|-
CATRRANTGELFF
TGTGCCACCCGAAGAGCGAACACCGGGGAGCTGTTTTTT
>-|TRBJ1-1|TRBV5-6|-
CASYDPGGNTEAFF
TGTGCCAGCTATGACCCCGGGGGTAACACTGAAGCTTTCTTT
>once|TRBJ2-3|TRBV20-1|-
CSASQADTQYF
TGCAGTGCTTCACAGGCGGATACGCAGTATTTT
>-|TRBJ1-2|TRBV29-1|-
CSVEDRQYRVNYGYTF
TGCAGCGTTGAAGATCGTCAATACAGGGTTAACTATGGCTACACCTTC
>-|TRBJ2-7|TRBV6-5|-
CASSALAEGYEQYF
TGTGCCAGCAGCGCCTTAGCGGAGGGGTACGAGCAGTACTTC
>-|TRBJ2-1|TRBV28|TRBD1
CASSFDRGNEQFF
TGTGCCAGCAGTTTCGACAGGGGGAATGAGCAGTTCTTC
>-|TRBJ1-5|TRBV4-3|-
CASSLDSSNQPQHF
TGCGCCAGCAGCCTGGACAGTAGCAATCAGCCCCAGCATTTT
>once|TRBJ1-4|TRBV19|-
CASSDRHNEKLFF
TGTGCCAGTAGTGACAGACATAATGAAAAACTGTTTTTT
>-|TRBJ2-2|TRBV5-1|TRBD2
CASSPGTSGNLPTGELFF
TGCGCCAGCAGCCCCGGGACTAGCGGGAACTTACCCACCGGGGAGCTGTTTTTT
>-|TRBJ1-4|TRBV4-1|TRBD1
CASSPGTVYEKLFF
TGCGCCAGCAGCCCTGGGACAGTTTATGAAAAACTGTTTTTT
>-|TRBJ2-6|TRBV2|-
CGRDKVTGANVLTF
TGTGGACGGGACAAGGTGACTGGGGCCAACGTCCTGACTTTC
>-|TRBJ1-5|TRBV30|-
CAWSRQTNQPQHF
TGTGCCTGGAGTAGACAGACTAATCAGCCCCAGCATTTT
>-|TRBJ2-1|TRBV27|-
CASSFPGNEQFF
TGTGCCAGCAGTTTCCCCGGCAATGAGCAGTTCTTC
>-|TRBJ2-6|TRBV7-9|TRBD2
CASSFSLAGVSGANVLTF
TGTGCCAGCAGCTTCTCTCTAGCGGGAGTATCCGGGGCCAACGTCCTGACTTTC
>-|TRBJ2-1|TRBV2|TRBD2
CASRTSVAPLF
TGTGCCAGCAGAACTAGCGTGGCTCCCCTCTTC
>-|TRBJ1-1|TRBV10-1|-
CASSDLPRVGAFF
TGCGCCAGCAGTGACCTTCCCCGGGTCGGGGCTTTCTTT
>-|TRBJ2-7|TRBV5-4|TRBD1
CASSFGQDSYEQYF
TGTGCCAGCAGCTTTGGACAGGACTCCTACGAGCAGTACTTC
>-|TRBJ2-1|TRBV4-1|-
CASSQDDSYNEQFF
TGCGCCAGCAGCCAGGATGACAGTTACAATGAGCAGTTCTTC
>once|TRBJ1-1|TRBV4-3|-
CASSQGRRNMNTEAFF
TGCGCCAGCAGCCAAGGGAGACGAAATATGAACACTGAAGCTTTCTTT